The 24 T cell receptor beta chains given below trace back to one sample, sequenced in a study of blood T cell repertoires in COVID-19. Sequencing used immunoSEQ multiplex PCR; TCRdb keeps in-frame clones, though not all of them. The sample holds about 170,000 clones, about 88% seen once. The sample consisted of peripheral blood. Receptors originate from a man in his sixties with COVID-19, enrolled during active disease.

The rearrangement joins TRBV11-2 to TRBJ1-5; 8 bases match TRBD1. The CDR3 sequence is 15 residues long. The V segment lost 0 bases and the J segment 4 bases; nucleotides outside the gene matches: 2. CDR1 is SGHAT and CDR2 is FQNNGV in the germline V gene. The CDR3, as DNA: TGTGCCAGCAGCTTAGAAGGGACAGGTAATCAGCCCCAGCATTTT. It codes for CASSLEGTGNQPQHF.

The chain couples TRBV9 to TRBJ1-1; 7 nucleotides match TRBD1. Germline lookup yields CDR1 SGDLS and CDR2 YYNGEE. J gave up 10 bases and V 0 bases, and 6 bases lay outside the gene matches. CDR3 length: 13 amino acids. The CDR3 bases are TGTGCCAGCAGCGTAGGGACAGGTCTCAGAGCTTTCTTT. It specifies CASSVGTGLRAFF.

The genes are TRBV4-2 and TRBJ2-5; no definite D call. Germline V gene sequence: CDR1 LGHNA, CDR2 YNFKEQ. The V end lost 3 bases, the J end lost 2 bases, and 7 bases lay between the germline ends. This CDR3 has 13 residues. CDR3 bases: TGTGCCAGCAGCCAGCGGATTCAAGAGACCCAGTACTTC. This encodes CASSQRIQETQYF.

The J gene is TRBJ2-1, the V gene TRBV10-3, with D maybe TRBD2 (6 bases). Germline V gene lookup returns CDR1 ENHRY and CDR2 SYGVKD. Trimming cost V 7 bases and J 4 bases, with 14 bases left between them. The CDR3 extends over 14 amino acids. Here the CDR3 DNA reads TGTGCCATCACCAACGGGAGTCTTTACAATGAGCAGTTCTTC. Translating it yields CAITNGSLYNEQFF.

V is TRBV9 and J is TRBJ2-7; 13 bases map to TRBD2. Unmatched junction bases numbered 3, after V lost 3 bases and J lost 6 bases. This CDR3 is built from 14 residues. Germline CDR1 is SGDLS and CDR2 is YYNGEE. The CDR3 DNA reads TGTGCCAGCAGCGCCGGGACTAGCGGGGTCGAGCAGTACTTC. Encoded protein: CASSAGTSGVEQYF.

The V gene is TRBV4-2, the J gene TRBJ1-5, with TRBD1 identical over 8 bases. The ends lost 1 base at V and 6 bases at J; junction bases unmatched: 8. The CDR3 runs 16 residues. The germline V gene encodes CDR1 LGHNA and CDR2 YNFKEQ. The CDR3 DNA reads as TGTGCCAGCAGCCAAGGGGGGACAGGAGGGGTTCAGCCCCAGCATTTT. Protein product: CASSQGGTGGVQPQHF.

V usage is TRBV14 and J usage is TRBJ2-1, with D maybe TRBD2 (5 bases). V gave up 0 bases and J gave up 4 bases, with 13 bases separating them. The CDR3 is 16 amino acids. Germline CDR1 SGHDN, CDR2 FVKESK. Here the CDR3 reads CASSQDQSGTYNEQFF. CDR3 bases: TGTGCCAGCAGCCAAGATCAAAGCGGAACGTACAATGAGCAGTTCTTC.

CDR3 amino acids: CASSTTGTVKYF. The CDR3, as DNA: TGTGCCAGCAGCACAACCGGGACAGTCAAGTATTTT. The rearrangement uses TRBV28 and TRBJ2-3; 7 nucleotides align to TRBD1. Germline CDR1 MDHEN, CDR2 SYDVKM. This CDR3 is 12 amino acids long. J lost 13 bases, V lost 6 bases, and 10 bases had no gene match. Full variable domain (missing parts from reference TRBV28 and TRBJ2-3): DVKVTQSSRYLVKRTGEKVFLECVQDMDHENMFWYRQDPGLGLRLIYFSYDVKMKEKGDIPEGYSVSREKKERFSLILESASTNQTSMYLCASSTTGTVKYFGPGTRLTVL.

This clone showed up just a few times. The chain couples TRBV13 to TRBJ1-2, with 12 positions matching TRBD1. The CDR3 sequence is 14 residues long. With V trimmed by 4 bases and J by 7 bases, 4 bases remained unmatched. Per the germline V gene, CDR1 is PRHDT and CDR2 is FYEKMQ (reference sequence). The CDR3 loop reads CASSSGQGASGYTF. CDR3 in DNA: TGTGCCAGCAGCTCGGGACAGGGGGCTTCTGGCTACACCTTC.

V usage is TRBV18 and J usage is TRBJ2-1; D perhaps matches TRBD2 (6 bases). Trimming took off 7 bases at V and 2 bases at J, with 15 bases between the two ends. Germline CDR1 is KGHSH and CDR2 is LQKENI. The CDR3 has 15 amino acids. The CDR3 bases are TGTGCCAGCTGCACCGGGACTTCCACCTACAATGAGCAGTTCTTC. It encodes CASCTGTSTYNEQFF.

V and J are TRBV11-3 and TRBJ2-1, with a possible D match to TRBD1 (6 bases). V lost 5 bases and J lost 9, with 23 bases in between. CDR1 SGHNT and CDR2 YENEEA come from the germline V gene. The CDR3 runs 16 residues. The DNA of the CDR3 is TGTGCCAGCAGCCTACTTGGACAGAATGGACGGAGTGAGCAGTTCTTC. Translating it yields CASSLLGQNGRSEQFF.

V is TRBV7-6 and J is TRBJ2-3; 11 nucleotides agree with TRBD2. V shed 0 bases and J 2 bases; nucleotides not matched to a gene: 7. The CDR3 extends over 18 amino acids. Germline loops: CDR1 SGHVS, CDR2 FNYEAQ. CDR3 DNA sequence: TGTGCCAGCAGCTTAGCGCGCCTAGCGGGGGGCCACACAGATACGCAGTATTTT. Its translation: CASSLARLAGGHTDTQYF.

The CDR3 loop reads CASSPRNQGPSYEQYF. CDR3 nucleotides: TGTGCCAGCTCACCACGGAATCAGGGGCCCTCCTACGAGCAGTACTTC. J is TRBJ2-7 and V is TRBV18, with D perhaps TRBD1 (6 bases). CDR1 is KGHSH, CDR2 LQKENI, per germline. V lost 1 base and J 0 bases, leaving 13 bases between the germline ends. The CDR3 contains 16 residues. The variable domain in full, completed from reference TRBV18 and TRBJ2-7, reads NAGVMQNPRHLVRRRGQEARLRCSPMKGHSHVYWYRQLPEEGLKFMVYLQKENIIDESGMPKERFSAEFPKEGPSILRIQQVVRGDSAAYFCASSPRNQGPSYEQYFGPGTRLTVT.

Here the CDR3 DNA reads TGTGCCAGCAGCCCGGGACTAGCGGGCTTCGGCACAGATACGCAGTATTTT. Its protein is CASSPGLAGFGTDTQYF. The V and J genes are TRBV5-5 and TRBJ2-3; 12 bases agree with TRBD2. The J segment lost 1 base and the V segment lost 4 bases, leaving 7 bases of the junction unmatched. The CDR3 has 17 amino acids. CDR1 is SGHKS, CDR2 YYEKEE, per germline (reference sequence).

A remark on this clone: Germline and junction disagree at one end, which may indicate a read error. The chain combines TRBV12-3 or TRBV12-4 with TRBJ1-3; D ambiguous. This CDR3 is 12 amino acids long. The CDR3 region has the DNA TGTGCCAGCAGGGAGCCTGGCAACACCATATATTTT. This translates into CASREPGNTIYF.

The chain employs TRBV5-4 and TRBJ1-1; tentative D call: TRBD1 (5 bases). V was pared by 5 bases and J by 4 bases, with 12 bases between. Germline-derived CDR1 and CDR2 are SGHNT and YYREEE (reference sequence). The CDR3 extends over 13 amino acids. The CDR3, as DNA: TGTGCCAGCAGTCTTTGGGGGGGCACTGAAGCTTTCTTT. This sequence encodes CASSLWGGTEAFF.

The chain links TRBV5-6 to TRBJ1-2, with 10 bases that match TRBD1. Germline loops: CDR1 SGHDT, CDR2 YYEEEE. The V and J ends lost 5 bases and 7 bases, in that order; junction bases with no gene match: 8. This CDR3 comprises 14 residues. CDR3: CASRTWDRGSGYTF. The CDR3 bases are TGTGCCAGCAGAACCTGGGACAGGGGAAGTGGCTACACCTTC.

The J gene is TRBJ2-7, the V gene TRBV10-3, with D possibly matching TRBD2 (5 bases). CDR1 is ENHRY and CDR2 is SYGVKD in the germline V gene. V was clipped by 3 bases and J by 3 bases, with 12 bases between them. The CDR3 length is 14 residues. CDR3 protein: CAISDRTEFYEQYF. The CDR3 nucleotides read TGTGCCATCAGTGACCGGACTGAGTTCTACGAGCAGTACTTC.

The rearrangement joins TRBV28 to TRBJ2-5; 10 bases match TRBD1. Germline CDR1 and CDR2: MDHEN and SYDVKM. The CDR3 extends over 14 amino acids. After removal of 6 bases from V and 4 bases from J, the junction contained 5 bases not matched to a gene. The CDR3 nucleotides read TGTGCCAGCAGCCGACAGGGGGCCCGAGAGACCCAGTACTTC. This gives the protein CASSRQGARETQYF.

CDR3 in amino acids: CASSQTGGVGNQPQHF. CDR3 sequence (DNA): TGTGCCAGCAGCCAGACAGGGGGAGTTGGCAATCAGCCCCAGCATTTT. This chain links TRBV7-2 with TRBJ1-5; 9 positions agree with TRBD1. The trim removed 5 bases at V and 2 bases at J, leaving 7 bases unmatched. The CDR3 is 16 residues long. The V gene's germline CDR1 is SGHTA and CDR2 FQGNSA.

The gene calls are TRBV18 and TRBJ2-7; TRBD1 agrees at 9 bases. The J segment lost 5 bases and the V segment lost 3 bases, leaving 8 bases of the junction unmatched. There are 15 residues in the CDR3. Germline V gives CDR1 KGHSH, CDR2 LQKENI. The CDR3 sequence: CASSPPGTGFNEQYF. CDR3 in DNA: TGTGCCAGCTCACCCCCGGGGACAGGGTTCAACGAGCAGTACTTC.

The CDR3 loop is CASSQEGQGVSNYGYTF. The CDR3 DNA follows: TGTGCCAGTAGCCAGGAGGGGCAGGGGGTTTCTAACTATGGCTACACCTTC. V and J are TRBV19 and TRBJ1-2, with TRBD1 matching 7 bases. From germline, CDR1 is LNHDA and CDR2 SQIVND (reference sequence). V gave up 6 bases and J gave up 0 bases; unmatched junction bases: 13. The CDR3 is 17 amino acids.

The V call is TRBV6-5, the J call TRBJ2-7, with 9 bases lining up with TRBD2. There are 15 residues in the CDR3. V was pared by 5 bases and J by 2 bases, with 7 bases of the junction left unmatched. Looked up from germline, CDR1 is MNHEY and CDR2 is SVGAGI. The DNA of the CDR3 is TGTGCCAGCAGTCCGATGTCTAGCGGGGCCTACGAGCAGTACTTC. Amino acids: CASSPMSSGAYEQYF.

The genes are TRBV7-9 and TRBJ2-5; TRBD2 matches 11 bases. V lost 2 bases to trimming and J lost 4 bases; unmatched junction nucleotides: 6. Germline CDR1 reads SEHNR; CDR2 reads FQNEAQ (reference sequence). The CDR3 length is 16 residues. As DNA, the CDR3 is TGTGCCAGCAGCTTAACTCCGGGACTAGCGGTAGAGACCCAGTACTTC. Its protein product is CASSLTPGLAVETQYF.